This TCR beta chain comes out of a study of molecular identifiers for immune sequencing clone quantification. As for the study in general: With replicates, the RNA of roughly 20,000 or 100,000 naive CD8 cells was split five ways and four were sequenced.

The use of previously described methods and listed TCR primers produced the bulk TCR libraries. TCRdb passed the PCR reads through MiXCR, listing each CDR3 protein once. The sample gives some 100,000 distinct CDR3 sequences, roughly 34% of which show up once; around 4% is in the top ten. A CD8+CD4-CCR7+CD45RA+ gate was used to sort naive CD8 T cells. This clonotype was recorded many times. Its antigen is unidentified. Study-level points and caveats: Spiked-in Jurkat TCR RNA corresponding to one cell was reported as detectable against 750,000 to 1,000,000 naive cells.

CDR1 is SGHTA and CDR2 is FQGNSA in the germline V gene. The CDR3 loop spans 17 amino acids. Between the trimmed V and J ends, which lost 4 bases and 1 base, there was a span of 18 bases. The chain recombines TRBV7-2 with TRBJ2-3; D remains ambiguous. This sequence was found in a human donor in good health. Some libraries in this study had Jurkat cell RNA spiked in. Sequencing input: naive CD8+ T cells from blood, with Jurkat cell RNA spiked in. Subset in this sample: FACS-sorted CD8+CD4-CCR7+CD45RA+ naive T cells. CDR3 residues: CASSSVRTWYRTDTQYF. CDR3 coding DNA: TGTGCCAGCAGCTCTGTAAGGACCTGGTACCGCACAGATACGCAGTATTTT.